This TCR beta chain was sequenced for a study of shared T cell receptors in the human thymus. Clones were read by immunoSEQ multiplex PCR, and TCRdb kept only the in-frame ones, dropping some. This table holds 650,000 to 950,000 clones, 80% to 90% found once. This CDR3 comprises 18 residues. Germline CDR1 MDHEN, CDR2 SYDVKM. V lost 6 bases and J lost 7, with 30 bases in between. The same specimen was also included in a second study, on human thymus T cells.

The TCR comes from a girl under three years old with a congenital heart defect. Sequencing used thymocytes. The rearrangement links TRBV28 to TRBJ1-1, with D perhaps TRBD1 (5 bases). CDR3 coding DNA: TGTGCCAGCAGCCCCTTCGGGGACTCCTCCTTAGAAGTGAATGAAGCTTTCTTT. Protein: CASSPFGDSSLEVNEAFF.